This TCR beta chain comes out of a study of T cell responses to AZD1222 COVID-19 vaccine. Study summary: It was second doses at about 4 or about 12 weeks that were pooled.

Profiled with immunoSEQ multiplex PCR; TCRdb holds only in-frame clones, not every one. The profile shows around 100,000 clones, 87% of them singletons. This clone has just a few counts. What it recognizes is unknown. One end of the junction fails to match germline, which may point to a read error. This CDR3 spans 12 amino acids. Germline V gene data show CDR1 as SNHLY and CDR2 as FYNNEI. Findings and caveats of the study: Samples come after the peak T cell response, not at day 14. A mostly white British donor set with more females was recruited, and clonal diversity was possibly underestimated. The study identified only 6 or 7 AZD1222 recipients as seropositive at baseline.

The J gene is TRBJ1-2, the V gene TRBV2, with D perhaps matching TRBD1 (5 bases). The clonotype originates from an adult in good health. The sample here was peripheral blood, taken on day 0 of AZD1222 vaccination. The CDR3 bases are TGTGCCAGCAGCGAAGGGGTGGGGGGCTACACCTTC. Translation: CASSEGVGGYTF.